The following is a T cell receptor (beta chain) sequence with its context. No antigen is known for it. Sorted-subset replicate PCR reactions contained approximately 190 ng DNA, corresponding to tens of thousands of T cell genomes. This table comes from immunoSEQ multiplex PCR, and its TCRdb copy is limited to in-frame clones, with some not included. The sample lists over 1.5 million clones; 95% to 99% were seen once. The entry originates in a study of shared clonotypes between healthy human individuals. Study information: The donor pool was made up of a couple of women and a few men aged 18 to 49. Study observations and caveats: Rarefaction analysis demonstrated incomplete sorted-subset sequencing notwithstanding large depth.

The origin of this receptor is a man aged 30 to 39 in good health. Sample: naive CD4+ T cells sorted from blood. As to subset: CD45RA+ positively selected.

This CDR3 reads CASSVGGSNQPQHF. CDR3 sequence (DNA): TGTGCCAGCTCCGTTGGCGGTAGCAATCAGCCCCAGCATTTT. V gene TRBV18 combines with J gene TRBJ1-5; D remains unclear. From germline, CDR1 is KGHSH and CDR2 LQKENI. Trimming took 6 bases from V and 0 from J, leaving 9 bases between them. This CDR3 has 14 amino acids.